The subject of this entry is one TCR beta chain. Its cognate antigen has yet to be identified. No quality values exist for individual bases; no much larger clone is one base distant. Donors formed part of the validation cohort, which comprised about 130 subjects and was distinct from the first cohort of under 750 subjects. The data originate from a study of cytomegalovirus exposure and HLA in healthy donors (dated 2017 in TCRdb). About the study as a whole: According to a later analysis, the roughly 120 validation repertoires were produced on the same platform as the 700 or so repertoires of the first cohort. Besides the first cohort of approximately 670 subjects, a separate validation cohort made up of roughly 130 different subjects was used. To predict cytomegalovirus infection status, the study brought together high-throughput TCR immunosequencing, statistical association of individual TCRs with disease status, and machine learning. The study was designed to test whether signatures of past pathogen exposure could be identified by cataloging public T cell receptors.

V and J lose 2 bases and 8 bases, and a span of 28 bases separates them. The CDR3 numbers 19 residues from cysteine through phenylalanine. CDR3 DNA is the only sequence kept; it has 57 bases, read in frame from the first base. CDR1 is given as LGHNA and CDR2 as YNFKEQ, both from the germline V gene. The library relied on the immunoSEQ multiplex PCR assay. Concerning the study's data processing: A statistical classification framework was developed to diagnose cytomegalovirus status using the catalog of TCR beta chain sequences. Held by TCRdb, this immuneACCESS table contains in-frame sequences only and omits some clones. Under half of the omission traces to an unresolved V gene where checked; the cause of the rest is unknown. The V and J calls and clone size come from that table; D and trimming were worked out from the DNA. In this sample the table shows hundreds of thousands of clones, approximately 88% of which occur a single time. Over 12% of the sample is taken by the ten largest.

Broad study findings and their caveats: The authors suggested that the approach could potentially be extended to other disease states and immunological phenotypes. The validation cohort had no HLA typing available for a later analysis, so co-occurrence within that cohort was assessed over all 120 or so repertoires. The classifier was reported to diagnose cytomegalovirus status with high specificity and sensitivity in both the original and validation cohorts. Most TCR sequences were seen in very few donors, while some public TCRs were found in many individuals. In vitro tests confirmed that three of the cytomegalovirus-associated TCR beta chains recognize cytomegalovirus antigens. A total of about 150 TCR beta chains were listed by the study as associated with cytomegalovirus. Subsequent analysis determined that TCRs grouped into clusters in the first cohort also showed a tendency toward co-occurrence across the approximately 120 validation repertoires, and 94% of cluster scores exceeded 0.

In this chain, TRBV4-2 is recombined with TRBJ2-4; the D gene is perhaps TRBD2, on 8 matching bases. The sequence came from a woman in her twenties or thirties in good health and CMV-seropositive. Sample: PBMCs. The CDR3 here reads CASSQPETGPKRERDIQYF. The nucleotide sequence reads as follows: TGTGCCAGCAGCCAACCTGAGACAGGGCCTAAGCGGGAGCGGGACATTCAGTACTTC.